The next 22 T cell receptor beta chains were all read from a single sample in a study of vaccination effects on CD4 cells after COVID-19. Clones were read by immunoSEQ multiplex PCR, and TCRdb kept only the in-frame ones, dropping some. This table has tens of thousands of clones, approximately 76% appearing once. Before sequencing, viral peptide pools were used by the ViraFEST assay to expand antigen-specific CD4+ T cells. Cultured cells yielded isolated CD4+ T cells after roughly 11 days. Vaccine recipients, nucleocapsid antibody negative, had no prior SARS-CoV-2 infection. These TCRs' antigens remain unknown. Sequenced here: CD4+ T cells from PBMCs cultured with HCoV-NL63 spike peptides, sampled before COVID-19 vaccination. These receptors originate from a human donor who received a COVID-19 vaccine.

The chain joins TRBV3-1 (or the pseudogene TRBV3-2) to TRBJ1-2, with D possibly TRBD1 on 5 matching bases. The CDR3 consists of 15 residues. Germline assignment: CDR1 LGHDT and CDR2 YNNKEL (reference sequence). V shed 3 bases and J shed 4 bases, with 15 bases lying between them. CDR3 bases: TGTGCCAGCAGCCATGGGACGGGAGCCACCTATGGCTACACCTTC. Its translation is CASSHGTGATYGYTF.

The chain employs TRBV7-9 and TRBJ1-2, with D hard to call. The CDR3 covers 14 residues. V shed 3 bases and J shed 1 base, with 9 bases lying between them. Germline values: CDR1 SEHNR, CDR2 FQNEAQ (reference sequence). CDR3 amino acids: CASSLELVNYGYTF. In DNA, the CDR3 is TGTGCCAGCAGCTTGGAGTTAGTTAACTATGGCTACACCTTC. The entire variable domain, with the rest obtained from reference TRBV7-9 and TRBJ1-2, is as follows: DTGVSQNPRHKITKRGQNVTFRCDPISEHNRLYWYRQTLGQGPEFLTYFQNEAQLEKSRLLSDRFSAERPKGSFSTLEIQRTEQGDSAMYLCASSLELVNYGYTFGSGTRLTVV.

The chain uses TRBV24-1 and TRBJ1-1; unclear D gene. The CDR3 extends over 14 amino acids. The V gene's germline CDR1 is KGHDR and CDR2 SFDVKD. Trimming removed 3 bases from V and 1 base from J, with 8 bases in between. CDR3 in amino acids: CATSDTGSNTEAFF. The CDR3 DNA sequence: TGTGCCACCAGTGATACCGGATCGAACACTGAAGCTTTCTTT.

DNA for the CDR3: TGTGCCAGCAGCCTCTACGGGGGGCAAGAGACCCAGTACTTC. As protein: CASSLYGGQETQYF. This chain uses TRBV9 with TRBJ2-5; 7 bases fit TRBD2. The CDR3 length is 14 residues. The germline CDR1 and CDR2 sequences are SGDLS and YYNGEE. Trimming removed 4 bases from V and 2 bases from J; junction bases left unmatched: 5.

The CDR3 here is CASSPLNQGDTEAFF. CDR3 in DNA: TGTGCCAGCTCACCACTGAATCAGGGGGACACTGAAGCTTTCTTT. The genes are TRBV18 and TRBJ1-1; 7 bases agree with TRBD1. This CDR3 contains 15 residues. J lost 3 bases, V lost 1 base, and 5 bases had no gene match. Germline V gives CDR1 KGHSH, CDR2 LQKENI.

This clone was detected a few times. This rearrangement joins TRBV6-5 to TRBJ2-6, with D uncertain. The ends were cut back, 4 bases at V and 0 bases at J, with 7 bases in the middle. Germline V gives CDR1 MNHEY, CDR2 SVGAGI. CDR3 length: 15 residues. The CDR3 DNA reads TGTGCCAGCAGTTCCCGCAGCTCTGGGGCCAACGTCCTGACTTTC. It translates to CASSSRSSGANVLTF.

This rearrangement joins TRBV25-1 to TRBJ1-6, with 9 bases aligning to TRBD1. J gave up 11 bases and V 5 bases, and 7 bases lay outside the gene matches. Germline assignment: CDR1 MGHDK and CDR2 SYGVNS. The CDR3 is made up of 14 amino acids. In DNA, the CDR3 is TGTGCCAGCAGTAACACAGGGGGCGGGCCACCCCTCCACTTT. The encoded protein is CASSNTGGGPPLHF.

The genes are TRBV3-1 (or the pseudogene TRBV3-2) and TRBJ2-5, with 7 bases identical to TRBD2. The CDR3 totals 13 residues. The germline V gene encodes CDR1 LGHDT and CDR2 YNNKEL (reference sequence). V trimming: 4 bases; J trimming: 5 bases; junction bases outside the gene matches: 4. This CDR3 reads CASSPTSQETQYF. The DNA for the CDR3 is TGTGCCAGCAGCCCGACTAGCCAGGAGACCCAGTACTTC.

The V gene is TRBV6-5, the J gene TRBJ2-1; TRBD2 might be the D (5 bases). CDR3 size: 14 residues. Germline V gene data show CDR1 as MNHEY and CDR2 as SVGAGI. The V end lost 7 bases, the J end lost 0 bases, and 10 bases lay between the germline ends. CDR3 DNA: TGTGCCAGCACTCGAGGGAGCTCCTACAATGAGCAGTTCTTC. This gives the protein CASTRGSSYNEQFF.

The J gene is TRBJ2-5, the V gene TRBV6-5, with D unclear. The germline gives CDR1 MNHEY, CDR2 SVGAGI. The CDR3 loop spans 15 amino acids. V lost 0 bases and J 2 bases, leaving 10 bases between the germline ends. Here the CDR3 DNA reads TGTGCCAGCAGTTACTCGACGGCCTCGCAAGAGACCCAGTACTTC. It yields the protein CASSYSTASQETQYF.

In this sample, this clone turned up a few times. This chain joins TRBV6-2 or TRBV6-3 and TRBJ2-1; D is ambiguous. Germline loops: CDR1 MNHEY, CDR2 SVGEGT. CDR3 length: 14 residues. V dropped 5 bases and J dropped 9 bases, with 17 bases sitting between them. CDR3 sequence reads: CASSPTRVSGEQFF. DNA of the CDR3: TGTGCCAGCAGTCCCACTCGTGTCTCGGGTGAGCAGTTCTTC.

CDR3 in DNA: TGTGCCAGCTCACCTGGAGGGGCAAGCAATCAGCCCCAGCATTTT. Its translation is CASSPGGASNQPQHF. This chain links TRBV18 with TRBJ1-5; possible D gene TRBD1, 5 bases. CDR1 and CDR2 (germline): KGHSH, LQKENI. Trimming removed 3 bases at V and 1 base at J, with 10 bases between. This CDR3 region has 15 residues.

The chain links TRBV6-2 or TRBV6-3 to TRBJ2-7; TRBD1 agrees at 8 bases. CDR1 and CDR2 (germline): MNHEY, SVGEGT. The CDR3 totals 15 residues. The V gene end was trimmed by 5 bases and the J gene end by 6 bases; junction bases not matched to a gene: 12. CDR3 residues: CASSTSRGRSGEQYV. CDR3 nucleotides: TGTGCCAGCAGTACATCCAGGGGGCGGAGTGGCGAGCAGTACGTC.

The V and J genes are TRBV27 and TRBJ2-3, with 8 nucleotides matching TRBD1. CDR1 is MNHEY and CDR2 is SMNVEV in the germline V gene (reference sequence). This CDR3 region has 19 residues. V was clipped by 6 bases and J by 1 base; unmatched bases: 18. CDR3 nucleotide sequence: TGTGCCAGCAGCCCTCCCAGGGGGCGACCCGTACTTGGCACAGATACGCAGTATTTT. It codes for CASSPPRGRPVLGTDTQYF.

DNA of the CDR3: TGTGCCAGCAGAAGCGACAGGGCCGGAAACACCATATATTTT. Translated: CASRSDRAGNTIYF. The chain recombines TRBV6-5 with TRBJ1-3; TRBD1 agrees at 7 bases. Germline V gene lookup returns CDR1 MNHEY and CDR2 SVGAGI. The CDR3 contains 14 residues. Trimming removed 6 bases from V and 4 bases from J; junction bases left unmatched: 6.

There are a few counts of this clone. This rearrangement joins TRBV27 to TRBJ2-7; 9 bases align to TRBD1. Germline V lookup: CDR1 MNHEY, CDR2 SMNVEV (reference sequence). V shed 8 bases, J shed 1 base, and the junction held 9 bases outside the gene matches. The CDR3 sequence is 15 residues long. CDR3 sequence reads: CASRQDRGGSYEQYV. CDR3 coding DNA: TGTGCCAGCCGCCAAGACAGGGGGGGATCCTACGAGCAGTACGTC.

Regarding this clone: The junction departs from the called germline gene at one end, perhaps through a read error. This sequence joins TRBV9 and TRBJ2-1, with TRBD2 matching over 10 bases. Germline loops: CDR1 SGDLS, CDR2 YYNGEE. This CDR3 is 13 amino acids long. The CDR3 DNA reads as TGTGCCAGTAGCGGGGGGCCTTACAATGAGCAGTTCTTC. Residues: CASSGGPYNEQFF.

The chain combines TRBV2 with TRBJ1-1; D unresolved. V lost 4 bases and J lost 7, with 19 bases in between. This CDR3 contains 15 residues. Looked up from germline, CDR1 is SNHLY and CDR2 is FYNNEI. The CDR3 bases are TGTGCCAGCAGTGGTGACTATAGGCAGGAGGATGAAGCTTTCTTT. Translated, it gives CASSGDYRQEDEAFF.

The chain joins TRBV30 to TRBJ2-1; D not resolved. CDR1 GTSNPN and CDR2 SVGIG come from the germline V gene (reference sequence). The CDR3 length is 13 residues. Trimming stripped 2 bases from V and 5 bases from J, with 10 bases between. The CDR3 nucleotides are TGTGCCTGGAGTATCACAGCCAACAATGAGCAGTTCTTC. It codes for CAWSITANNEQFF.

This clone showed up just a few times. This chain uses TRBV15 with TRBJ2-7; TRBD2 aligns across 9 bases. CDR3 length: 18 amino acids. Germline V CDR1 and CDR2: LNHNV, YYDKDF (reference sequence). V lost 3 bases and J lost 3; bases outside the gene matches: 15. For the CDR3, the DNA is TGTGCCACCAGCAGTAGGCCGGGACTAGCATGGGGATTCTACGAGCAGTACGTC. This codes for CATSSRPGLAWGFYEQYV.

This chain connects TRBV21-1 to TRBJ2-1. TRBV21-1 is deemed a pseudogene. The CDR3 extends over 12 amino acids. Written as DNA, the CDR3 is TGTGCCACTAGGGGGGTAGACAATGAGCAGTTCTTC. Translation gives CATRGVDNEQFF.

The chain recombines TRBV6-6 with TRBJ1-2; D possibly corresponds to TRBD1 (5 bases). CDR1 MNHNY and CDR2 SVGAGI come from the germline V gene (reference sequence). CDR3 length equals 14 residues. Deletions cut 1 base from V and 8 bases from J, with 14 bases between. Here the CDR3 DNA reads TGTGCCAGCAGTTACTTGGAATCCGGGGACGGCTACACCTTC. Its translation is CASSYLESGDGYTF.